This paragraph reports one T cell receptor beta chain. This clone occurred once. Its antigen specificity is not known. Within one base of it there is no much larger clone, and no base qualities were kept. The collaborating institutions used their own protocols to collect whole blood in K2EDTA tubes. Collaborator samples were shipped for TCRbeta analysis as frozen whole blood, isolated PBMCs, or DNA extracted from either sample type. This entry is derived from a study of blood T cell repertoires in COVID-19 (dated by TCRdb to between 2020 and 2021). Regarding the complete study: Samples from collaborators originated in the United States, Italy and Spain and spanned both the acute and convalescent phases of COVID-19. The prospective study material was composed of cDNA or gDNA derived from T cells, B-cell-depleted T cells, or PBMCs. Subjects who had been exposed to COVID-19, were actively infected with it, or had recovered from it provided the deeply sampled blood TCRbeta repertoires that made up the dataset. A freely available public database, intended as a resource for researchers studying the immune response to SARS-CoV-2, is where the repertoires were released. Samples were obtained from the ongoing ImmuneRACE study (first 160 participants) and from about 1,300 subjects provided by 6 global collaborators. A de-identified subject ID, COVID-19 status, age in years and sex were almost always included in the sample metadata. HLA class I and class II types, where available, came from metadata supplied by the sample provider rather than from assay-based typing. Broad study findings and their caveats: The quantity of clinical and demographic metadata differed by source and by participant and was supplied without curation.

TCRbeta CDR3 regions were amplified from genomic DNA by means of the immunoSEQ Assay, a bias-controlled multiplex PCR. On the study's bioinformatics: The number of nucleated cells in each sample was estimated by amplification of reference gene primers within the assay. To quantify the absolute abundance of each unique TCRbeta CDR3 rearrangement, sequence reads were collapsed and filtered. Productive Simpson clonality was computed per sample as the square root of Simpson's diversity index over productive rearrangements. Not all clones reach the TCRdb copy of this immuneACCESS table, which keeps in-frame sequences only. Checked studies attribute under half of the gap to unresolved V genes and leave the rest unexplained. Clonal size and the V and J genes are those of that table, whereas D and trimming came from the DNA. A total of under 200,000 clones appear in this sample, around four fifths of them only once. The ten largest clones take up about 5.5% of the sample.

CDR1 LGHNA and CDR2 YSLEER were looked up in the germline V gene. Deletion took 3 bases off V and 4 bases off J, with a span of 13 bases between the germline ends. Counted from cysteine to phenylalanine, this CDR3 has 15 amino acids. Just CDR3 DNA is preserved here, 45 bases in frame from base 1. Sequencing input: peripheral blood. This TCR was recovered from a woman in her twenties or thirties with acute or convalescent COVID-19. The chain is assembled from TRBV4-3 and TRBJ1-5; no D gene can be assigned with confidence. The DNA reads as follows: TGCGCCAGCAGCCATTTCGCAGATGCTAATCAGCCCCAGCATTTT. Its product reads: CASSHFADANQPQHF.